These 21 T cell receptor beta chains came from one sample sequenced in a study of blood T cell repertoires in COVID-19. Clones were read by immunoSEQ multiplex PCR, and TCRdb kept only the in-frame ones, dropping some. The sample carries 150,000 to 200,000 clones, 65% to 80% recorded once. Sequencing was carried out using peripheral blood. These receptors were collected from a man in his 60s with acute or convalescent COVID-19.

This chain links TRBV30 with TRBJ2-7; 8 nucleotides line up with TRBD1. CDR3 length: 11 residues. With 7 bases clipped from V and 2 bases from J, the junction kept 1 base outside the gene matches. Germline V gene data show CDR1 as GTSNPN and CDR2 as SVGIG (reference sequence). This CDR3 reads CASGQAYEQYF. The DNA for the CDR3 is TGTGCCTCGGGACAGGCCTACGAGCAGTACTTC.

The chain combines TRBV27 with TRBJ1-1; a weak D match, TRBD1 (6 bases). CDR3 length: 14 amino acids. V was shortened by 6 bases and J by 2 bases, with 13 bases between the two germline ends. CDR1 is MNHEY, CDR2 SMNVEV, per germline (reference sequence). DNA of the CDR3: TGTGCCAGCAGGGATGGACAGAGCAACACTGAAGCTTTCTTT. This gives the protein CASRDGQSNTEAFF.

The CDR3 loop reads CASSWGDRSASYGYTF. The CDR3 nucleotides are TGTGCCAGCAGCTGGGGGGACAGGTCCGCAAGCTATGGCTACACCTTC. The J gene is TRBJ1-2, the V gene TRBV5-4, with 8 bases lining up with TRBD1. This CDR3 contains 16 residues. Germline CDR1 is SGHNT and CDR2 is YYREEE (reference sequence). V was clipped by 3 bases and J by 4 bases; unmatched bases: 11.

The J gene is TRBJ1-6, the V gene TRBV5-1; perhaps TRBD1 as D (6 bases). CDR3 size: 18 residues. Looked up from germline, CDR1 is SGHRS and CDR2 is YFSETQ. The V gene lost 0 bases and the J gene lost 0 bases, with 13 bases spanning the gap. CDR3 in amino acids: CASSLAGQRSSYNSPLHF. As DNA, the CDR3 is TGCGCCAGCAGCTTGGCCGGACAGCGGAGCTCCTATAATTCACCCCTCCACTTT.

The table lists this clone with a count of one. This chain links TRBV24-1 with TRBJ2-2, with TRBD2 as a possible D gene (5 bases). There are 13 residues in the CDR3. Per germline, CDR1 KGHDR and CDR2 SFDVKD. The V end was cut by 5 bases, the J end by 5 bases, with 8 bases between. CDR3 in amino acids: CATSGTGTGELFF. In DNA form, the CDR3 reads TGTGCCACCAGTGGCACGGGGACCGGGGAGCTGTTTTTT.

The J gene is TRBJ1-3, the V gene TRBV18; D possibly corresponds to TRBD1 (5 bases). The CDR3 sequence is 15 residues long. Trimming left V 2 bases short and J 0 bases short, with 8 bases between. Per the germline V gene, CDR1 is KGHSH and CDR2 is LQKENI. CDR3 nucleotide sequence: TGTGCCAGCTCACCAGGGGGGTTCTCTGGAAACACCATATATTTT. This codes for CASSPGGFSGNTIYF.

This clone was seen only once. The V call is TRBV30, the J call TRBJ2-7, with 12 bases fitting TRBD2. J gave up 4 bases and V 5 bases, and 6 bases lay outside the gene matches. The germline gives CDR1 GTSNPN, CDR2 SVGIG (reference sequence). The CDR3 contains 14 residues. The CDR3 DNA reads TGTGCCTGGGGCGGGACTAGCGGGCGATACGAGCAGTACTTC. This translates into CAWGGTSGRYEQYF.

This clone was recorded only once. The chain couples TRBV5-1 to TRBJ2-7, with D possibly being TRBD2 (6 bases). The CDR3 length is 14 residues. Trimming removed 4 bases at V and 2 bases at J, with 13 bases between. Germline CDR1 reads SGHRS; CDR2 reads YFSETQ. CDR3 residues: CASSNGGGTYEQYF. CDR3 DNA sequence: TGCGCCAGCAGCAACGGGGGAGGCACCTACGAGCAGTACTTC.

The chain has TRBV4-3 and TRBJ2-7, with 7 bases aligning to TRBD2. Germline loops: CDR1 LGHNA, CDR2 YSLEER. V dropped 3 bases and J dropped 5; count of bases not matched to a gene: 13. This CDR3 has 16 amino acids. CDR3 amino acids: CASSQDTGRLGDEQYF. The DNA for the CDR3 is TGCGCCAGCAGCCAGGATACCGGGAGGCTGGGCGACGAGCAGTACTTC.

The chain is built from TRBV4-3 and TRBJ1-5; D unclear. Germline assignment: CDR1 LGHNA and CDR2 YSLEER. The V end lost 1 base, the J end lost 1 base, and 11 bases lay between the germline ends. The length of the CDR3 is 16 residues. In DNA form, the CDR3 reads TGCGCCAGCAGCCAAGCGCTTGGGGAGAGCAATCAGCCCCAGCATTTT. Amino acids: CASSQALGESNQPQHF.

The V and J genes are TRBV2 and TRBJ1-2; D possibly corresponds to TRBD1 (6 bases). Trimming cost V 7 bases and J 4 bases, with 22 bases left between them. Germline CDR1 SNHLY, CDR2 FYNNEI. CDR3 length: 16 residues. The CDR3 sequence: CASKMKSGATVYGYTF. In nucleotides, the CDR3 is TGTGCCAGCAAAATGAAGTCAGGGGCAACTGTCTATGGCTACACCTTC. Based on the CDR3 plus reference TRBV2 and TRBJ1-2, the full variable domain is EPEVTQTPSHQVTQMGQEVILRCVPISNHLYFYWYRQILGQKVEFLVSFYNNEISEKSEIFDDQFSVERPDGSNFTLKIRSTKLEDSAMYFCASKMKSGATVYGYTFGSGTRLTVV.

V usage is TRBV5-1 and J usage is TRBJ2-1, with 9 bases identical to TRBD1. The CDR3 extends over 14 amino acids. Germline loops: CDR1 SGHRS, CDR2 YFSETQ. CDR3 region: CAARRDRGVYEQFF. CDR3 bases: TGCGCGGCTAGGAGAGACAGGGGGGTCTATGAGCAGTTCTTC.

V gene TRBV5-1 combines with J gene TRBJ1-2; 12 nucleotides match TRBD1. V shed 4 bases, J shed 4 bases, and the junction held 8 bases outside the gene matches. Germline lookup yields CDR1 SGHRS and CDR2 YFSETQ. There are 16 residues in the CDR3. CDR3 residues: CASSEGQGARSYGYTF. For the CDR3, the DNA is TGCGCCAGCAGCGAGGGACAGGGGGCGCGGAGCTATGGCTACACCTTC.

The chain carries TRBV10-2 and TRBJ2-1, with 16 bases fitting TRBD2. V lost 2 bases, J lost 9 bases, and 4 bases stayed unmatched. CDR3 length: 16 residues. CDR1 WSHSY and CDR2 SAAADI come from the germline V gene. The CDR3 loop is CASSEGTSGGAIEQFF. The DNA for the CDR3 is TGCGCCAGCAGTGAGGGGACTAGCGGGGGGGCAATTGAGCAGTTCTTC.

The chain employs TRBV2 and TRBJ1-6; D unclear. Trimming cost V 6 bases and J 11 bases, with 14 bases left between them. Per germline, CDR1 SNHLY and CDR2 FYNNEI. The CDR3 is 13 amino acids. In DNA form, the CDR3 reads TGTGCCAGCAGCCCTTACAGTCGGCCACCCCTCCACTTT. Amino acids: CASSPYSRPPLHF.

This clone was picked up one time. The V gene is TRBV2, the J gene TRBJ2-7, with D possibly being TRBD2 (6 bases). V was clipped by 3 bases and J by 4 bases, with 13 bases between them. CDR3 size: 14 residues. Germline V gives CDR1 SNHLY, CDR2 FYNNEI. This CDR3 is CASSEVAVNYEQYF. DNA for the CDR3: TGTGCCAGCAGTGAGGTAGCGGTGAATTACGAGCAGTACTTC.

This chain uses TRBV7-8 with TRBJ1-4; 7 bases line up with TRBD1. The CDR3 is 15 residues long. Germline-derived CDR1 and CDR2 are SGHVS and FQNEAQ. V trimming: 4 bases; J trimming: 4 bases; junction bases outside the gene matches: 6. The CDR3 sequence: CASSSRGQVNEKLFF. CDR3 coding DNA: TGTGCCAGCAGCTCTAGGGGGCAGGTTAATGAAAAACTGTTTTTT. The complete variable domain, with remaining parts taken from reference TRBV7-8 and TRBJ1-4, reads GAGVSQSPRYKVAKRGQDVALRCDPISGHVSLFWYQQALGQGPEFLTYFQNEAQLDKSGLPSDRFFAERPEGSVSTLKIQRTQQEDSAVYLCASSSRGQVNEKLFFGSGTQLSVL.

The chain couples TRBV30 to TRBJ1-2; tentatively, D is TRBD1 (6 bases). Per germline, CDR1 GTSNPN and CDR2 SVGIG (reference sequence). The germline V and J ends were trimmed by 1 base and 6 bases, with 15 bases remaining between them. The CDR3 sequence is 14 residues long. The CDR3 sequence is CAWSGVGTINGYTF. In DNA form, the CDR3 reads TGTGCCTGGAGTGGGGTCGGGACAATTAATGGCTACACCTTC.

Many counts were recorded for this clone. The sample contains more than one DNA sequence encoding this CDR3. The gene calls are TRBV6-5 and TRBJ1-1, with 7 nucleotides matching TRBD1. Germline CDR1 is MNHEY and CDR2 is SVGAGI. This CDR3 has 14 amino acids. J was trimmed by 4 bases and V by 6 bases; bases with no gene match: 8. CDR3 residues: CASSSQGGITEAFF. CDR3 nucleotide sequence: TGTGCCAGCAGCTCACAAGGGGGCATCACTGAAGCTTTCTTT.

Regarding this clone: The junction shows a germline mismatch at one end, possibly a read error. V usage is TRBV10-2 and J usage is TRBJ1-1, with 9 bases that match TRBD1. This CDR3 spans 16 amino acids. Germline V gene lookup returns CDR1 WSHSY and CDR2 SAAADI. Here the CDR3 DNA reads TGCGCCAGCAGTGAGCCACGGACAGGGGTGAATACTGAAGCTTTCTTT. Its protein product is CASSEPRTGVNTEAFF.

The CDR3 DNA is TGTGCCAGCAGTCGTCGGACAGGGGCAGGGAGGGAGACCCAGTACTTC. It codes for CASSRRTGAGRETQYF. V usage is TRBV5-4 and J usage is TRBJ2-5; 9 bases map to TRBD1. Germline V CDR1 and CDR2: SGHNT, YYREEE (reference sequence). V was clipped by 5 bases and J by 5 bases; unmatched bases: 13. The CDR3 spans 16 residues.